This T cell receptor beta chain was captured in a study of early T cells in non-severe SARS-CoV-2 infection. TCRdb reanalysed the 5' RACE reads using MiXCR and keeps one entry per CDR3 protein. The table records about 54,000 distinct CDR3 sequences, about 7.7% of them present only once. Trimming removed 3 bases from V and 7 bases from J; junction bases left unmatched: 10. Germline CDR1 and CDR2: LGHDT and YNNKEL (reference sequence). This CDR3 contains 16 residues. This receptor was taken from an adult who was a healthcare worker with PCR-confirmed SARS-CoV-2 infection or an uninfected control (not recorded which). V is TRBV3-1 and J is TRBJ2-4; TRBD2 matches 9 bases. This specimen consisted of whole blood, obtained at baseline. This CDR3 reads CASSHPLAGRKNIQYF. CDR3 DNA: TGTGCCAGCAGCCATCCTCTAGCGGGAAGGAAGAACATTCAGTACTTC.